The next 32 T cell receptor beta chains were all read from a single sample in a study of cytotoxic CD8 clonotypes in ibrutinib-treated CLL. Only in-frame clones appear in the TCRdb table, and some are missing; sequencing was by immunoSEQ multiplex PCR. The profile covers tens of thousands of clones, with around 83% appearing a single time and 5.4% taken by the ten largest. The specimen was PBMCs, collected before ibrutinib treatment. These receptors came from a human donor with chronic lymphocytic leukemia.

This chain uses TRBV28 with TRBJ1-2; D ambiguous. Germline V gene sequence: CDR1 MDHEN, CDR2 SYDVKM. The CDR3 totals 14 residues. V lost 5 bases, J lost 2 bases, and 12 bases lay in between. In nucleotides, the CDR3 is TGTGCCAGCAGTCTCCCGCTCCAGAACTATGGCTACACCTTC. It translates to CASSLPLQNYGYTF.

The CDR3 reads CASSDRDPISYEQYF. In DNA form, the CDR3 reads TGTGCCAGCAGTGACCGGGACCCCATCTCCTACGAGCAGTACTTC. The J gene is TRBJ2-7, the V gene TRBV27; D tentatively fits TRBD1 or TRBD2 (5 bases each). CDR3 length: 15 amino acids. Looked up from germline, CDR1 is MNHEY and CDR2 is SMNVEV (reference sequence). V was pared by 5 bases and J by 0 bases, with 14 bases between.

The CDR3 here is CASSLPLDRGHGYTF. The CDR3, as DNA: TGTGCCAGCAGCCTCCCCTTAGACAGGGGGCATGGCTACACCTTC. The chain employs TRBV7-2 and TRBJ1-2; TRBD1 matches 10 bases. The germline V gene has CDR1 SGHTA and CDR2 FQGNSA. The CDR3 has 15 amino acids. Trimming at V came to 5 bases and at J to 6 bases, leaving 9 bases not matched to a gene.

V is TRBV7-2 and J is TRBJ1-2; TRBD1 matches at 10 bases. CDR3 length: 15 amino acids. CDR1 and CDR2 (germline): SGHTA, FQGNSA. The J segment lost 7 bases and the V segment lost 1 base, leaving 6 bases of the junction unmatched. CDR3 bases: TGTGCCAGCAGCTTAGTGTGGGACAGGGGTTCTGGCTACACCTTC. As protein: CASSLVWDRGSGYTF.

V gene TRBV11-2 combines with J gene TRBJ1-1, with D perhaps matching TRBD1 (5 bases). V was trimmed by 3 bases and J by 4 bases, leaving 12 bases between them. This CDR3 spans 14 amino acids. In germline, CDR1 is SGHAT, CDR2 FQNNGV. In nucleotides, the CDR3 is TGTGCCAGCAGCTTTGGGGGGGTCGGCACTGAAGCTTTCTTT. This translates into CASSFGGVGTEAFF.

The rearrangement uses TRBV2 and TRBJ2-7; 8 bases are shared with TRBD2. CDR3 length: 15 amino acids. Trimming at V came to 6 bases and at J to 4 bases, leaving 11 bases not matched to a gene. In germline, CDR1 is SNHLY, CDR2 FYNNEI. CDR3 nucleotides: TGTGCCAGCAGCGGGGGACTAGTGGGACGGTACGAGCAGTACTTC. This codes for CASSGGLVGRYEQYF.

The genes are TRBV9 and TRBJ2-2; the match to TRBD2 covers 7 bases. Unmatched junction bases numbered 8, after V lost 0 bases and J lost 9 bases. Germline CDR1 SGDLS, CDR2 YYNGEE. This CDR3 is built from 15 residues. CDR3 DNA sequence: TGTGCCAGCAGCGTAGACGGCGGGAGTCGTAGGGAGCTGTTTTTT. The encoded protein is CASSVDGGSRRELFF. Looking up the rest from reference TRBV9 and TRBJ2-2 gives the full variable domain: DSGVTQTPKHLITATGQRVTLRCSPRSGDLSVYWYQQSLDQGLQFLIQYYNGEERAKGNILERFSAQQFPDLHSELNLSSLELGDSALYFCASSVDGGSRRELFFGEGSRLTVL.

This clone occurred a few times. This sequence joins TRBV2 and TRBJ1-5, with D unclear. This CDR3 spans 9 amino acids. V lost 8 bases and J lost 9, with 5 bases in between. The germline gives CDR1 SNHLY, CDR2 FYNNEI. Here the CDR3 reads CASAPPQHF. DNA of the CDR3: TGTGCCAGCGCTCCGCCCCAGCATTTT.

The gene calls are TRBV6-8 and TRBJ1-2, with TRBD1 as a possible D gene (5 bases). Germline CDR1 and CDR2: MNHGY and SAAAGT. Trimming left V 7 bases short and J 5 bases short, with 20 bases between. CDR3 length: 15 residues. CDR3 in amino acids: CASTGHTPRRYGYTF. The CDR3 nucleotides read TGTGCCAGCACAGGACACACCCCGCGAAGGTATGGCTACACCTTC.

J is TRBJ2-7 and V is TRBV5-6, with D possibly being TRBD2 (6 bases). This CDR3 spans 16 amino acids. V lost 4 bases and J 2 bases, leaving 19 bases between the germline ends. CDR1 SGHDT and CDR2 YYEEEE come from the germline V gene. The CDR3 bases are TGTGCCAGCAGCCTACTCGATAGCGGCTTAACCTACGAGCAGTACTTC. Its protein is CASSLLDSGLTYEQYF.

This clone was recorded a few times. The gene calls are TRBV5-4 and TRBJ1-2; no reliable D call. V was cut by 0 bases and J by 5 bases, with 5 bases left in between. This CDR3 contains 12 residues. The germline V gene has CDR1 SGHNT and CDR2 YYREEE (reference sequence). The chain's CDR3 is CASSLAGYGYTF. The CDR3 region has the DNA TGTGCCAGCAGCTTGGCTGGGTATGGCTACACCTTC. Full variable domain (outside the CDR3, taken from reference TRBV5-4 and TRBJ1-2): ETGVTQSPTHLIKTRGQQVTLRCSSQSGHNTVSWYQQALGQGPQFIFQYYREEENGRGNFPPRFSGLQFPNYSSELNVNALELDDSALYLCASSLAGYGYTFGSGTRLTVV.

The chain combines TRBV30 with TRBJ1-3; D is unresolved. The germline gives CDR1 GTSNPN, CDR2 SVGIG (reference sequence). The CDR3 is 14 residues long. V was trimmed by 0 bases and J by 1 base, leaving 7 bases between them. The CDR3 region has the DNA TGTGCCTGGAGTGTAGGGCAGTCTGGAAACACCATATATTTT. This encodes CAWSVGQSGNTIYF.

This rearrangement joins TRBV2 to TRBJ1-4; weak D call: TRBD1 (5 bases). V lost 1 base to trimming and J lost 5 bases, with 11 bases between them. Per germline, CDR1 SNHLY and CDR2 FYNNEI. The CDR3 has 15 amino acids. The CDR3 nucleotides are TGTGCCAGCAGTGAAGGGGCAAGACAGAATGAAAAACTGTTTTTT. Encoded protein: CASSEGARQNEKLFF.

The chain uses TRBV2 and TRBJ2-7; no clear D gene. Trimming took 8 bases from V and 0 from J, leaving 8 bases between them. The germline CDR1 and CDR2 sequences are SNHLY and FYNNEI. This CDR3 is built from 12 residues. The CDR3 sequence is CASSRSSYEQYF. CDR3 coding DNA: TGTGCCAGCTCCAGGAGCTCCTACGAGCAGTACTTC.

The chain uses TRBV5-1 and TRBJ2-7; 7 nucleotides align to TRBD1. The germline V gene has CDR1 SGHRS and CDR2 YFSETQ. This CDR3 comprises 15 residues. The junction had 9 bases not matched to a gene; V was cut back by 4 bases and J by 2 bases. CDR3 in amino acids: CASSPGTEVTYEQYF. The CDR3, as DNA: TGCGCCAGCAGCCCGGGGACAGAGGTTACCTACGAGCAGTACTTC.

The rearrangement links TRBV30 to TRBJ1-1, with 8 bases lining up with TRBD1. Trimming removed 2 bases from V and 1 base from J; junction bases left unmatched: 6. Germline V gives CDR1 GTSNPN, CDR2 SVGIG (reference sequence). The CDR3 totals 15 residues. The CDR3 reads CAWSNTGTGNTEAFF. The DNA of the CDR3 is TGTGCCTGGAGTAATACCGGGACAGGGAACACTGAAGCTTTCTTT.

The rearrangement joins TRBV11-2 to TRBJ2-7, with D uncertain. Per the germline V gene, CDR1 is SGHAT and CDR2 is FQNNGV. CDR3 length equals 13 residues. The germline V and J ends were trimmed by 2 bases and 2 bases, with 7 bases remaining between them. As DNA, the CDR3 is TGTGCCAGCAGCTTAAGCCAGACCTACGAGCAGTACTTC. Encoded protein: CASSLSQTYEQYF.

The chain uses TRBV14 and TRBJ1-2; 7 positions match TRBD1. Trimming took 4 bases from V and 4 from J; bases not matched to a gene: 9. The germline V gene has CDR1 SGHDN and CDR2 FVKESK. CDR3 length: 15 residues. The CDR3 nucleotides are TGTGCCAGCAGCCCTCCCGGGACAGCCCCCTATGGCTACACCTTC. This encodes CASSPPGTAPYGYTF.

J is TRBJ2-5 and V is TRBV5-1; weak D call: TRBD2 (6 bases). The V gene lost 0 bases and the J gene lost 0 bases, with 12 bases spanning the gap. This CDR3 has 16 amino acids. Germline-derived CDR1 and CDR2 are SGHRS and YFSETQ. The chain's CDR3 is CASSLGGSGHQETQYF. CDR3 sequence (DNA): TGCGCCAGCAGCTTGGGTGGGAGCGGGCACCAAGAGACCCAGTACTTC.

This rearrangement joins TRBV5-1 to TRBJ2-7; D call uncertain. CDR3 length equals 12 residues. The germline V and J ends were trimmed by 0 bases and 5 bases, with 6 bases remaining between them. The germline V gene encodes CDR1 SGHRS and CDR2 YFSETQ. CDR3 region: CASSLGLHEQYF. CDR3 DNA sequence: TGCGCCAGCAGCTTGGGACTTCACGAGCAGTACTTC.

The chain couples TRBV6-1 to TRBJ1-3, with D unresolved. Germline-derived CDR1 and CDR2 are MNHNS and SASEGT. CDR3 length equals 13 residues. Trimming left V 6 bases short and J 4 bases short, with 10 bases between. CDR3 in DNA: TGTGCCAGCAGGGGTTTTAGGGGAAACACCATATATTTT. Its translation is CASRGFRGNTIYF.

This rearrangement joins TRBV9 to TRBJ2-3, with D perhaps matching TRBD2 (6 bases). The CDR3 runs to 13 residues. V was cut by 3 bases and J by 2 bases, with 7 bases left in between. Germline V lookup: CDR1 SGDLS, CDR2 YYNGEE. DNA for the CDR3: TGTGCCAGCAGCGGGGACTTCACAGATACGCAGTATTTT. Protein: CASSGDFTDTQYF. The entire variable domain, with the rest obtained from reference TRBV9 and TRBJ2-3, is as follows: DSGVTQTPKHLITATGQRVTLRCSPRSGDLSVYWYQQSLDQGLQFLIQYYNGEERAKGNILERFSAQQFPDLHSELNLSSLELGDSALYFCASSGDFTDTQYFGPGTRLTVL.

V gene TRBV5-4 combines with J gene TRBJ2-1; 9 positions match TRBD1. CDR1 SGHNT and CDR2 YYREEE come from the germline V gene (reference sequence). The CDR3 extends over 16 amino acids. The V and J ends lost 3 bases and 0 bases, in that order; junction bases with no gene match: 4. The DNA of the CDR3 is TGTGCCAGCAGCTCCGGGACAGGGAGCTCCTACAATGAGCAGTTCTTC. Its translation: CASSSGTGSSYNEQFF. The variable domain in full, with the rest retrieved from reference TRBV5-4 and TRBJ2-1, is ETGVTQSPTHLIKTRGQQVTLRCSSQSGHNTVSWYQQALGQGPQFIFQYYREEENGRGNFPPRFSGLQFPNYSSELNVNALELDDSALYLCASSSGTGSSYNEQFFGPGTRLTVL.

This chain connects TRBV28 to TRBJ1-5, with D possibly matching TRBD1 (5 bases). With 6 bases removed from V and 0 bases from J, the gap between germline ends came to 12 bases. This CDR3 spans 15 amino acids. Germline values: CDR1 MDHEN, CDR2 SYDVKM. The CDR3 DNA follows: TGTGCCAGCAGATATAGGACAAATAGCAATCAGCCCCAGCATTTT. This encodes CASRYRTNSNQPQHF.

This clone was seen a single time. The chain links TRBV5-4 to TRBJ1-2, with TRBD1 matching over 10 bases. CDR3 size: 15 residues. Germline CDR1 SGHNT, CDR2 YYREEE (reference sequence). V lost 4 bases, J lost 8 bases, and 11 bases stayed unmatched. This CDR3 reads CASSTGTGAGQGYTF. The CDR3 nucleotides read TGTGCCAGCAGCACAGGGACAGGGGCGGGCCAGGGCTACACCTTC.

This chain uses TRBV11-2 with TRBJ2-1; 11 bases line up with TRBD2. Germline V gives CDR1 SGHAT, CDR2 FQNNGV. The V gene end was trimmed by 10 bases and the J gene end by 5 bases; junction bases not matched to a gene: 7. The CDR3 consists of 14 residues. CDR3 DNA: TGTGCCACCCAGGGACTAGCGGCGAACAATGAGCAGTTCTTC. Translated: CATQGLAANNEQFF.

This clone appeared a single time. This rearrangement joins TRBV27 to TRBJ1-1; D is possibly TRBD1 (5 bases). V was shortened by 3 bases and J by 8 bases, with 13 bases between the two germline ends. The CDR3 is 13 amino acids. CDR1 MNHEY and CDR2 SMNVEV come from the germline V gene (reference sequence). The CDR3 here is CASSFVGTGEAFF. In DNA form, the CDR3 reads TGTGCCAGCAGTTTTGTGGGGACGGGAGAAGCTTTCTTT.

The chain links TRBV6-5 to TRBJ2-1; 10 bases are a match to TRBD2. Trimming at V came to 6 bases and at J to 5 bases, leaving 7 bases not matched to a gene. The CDR3 covers 15 residues. The germline V gene encodes CDR1 MNHEY and CDR2 SVGAGI. The CDR3 sequence is CASRFRTSGHNEQFF. In DNA form, the CDR3 reads TGTGCCAGCAGGTTCAGGACTAGCGGACACAATGAGCAGTTCTTC.

J is TRBJ2-7 and V is TRBV4-1; D is perhaps TRBD1 (6 bases). The CDR3 totals 16 residues. With 0 bases removed from V and 2 bases from J, the gap between germline ends came to 14 bases. Germline values: CDR1 MGHRA, CDR2 YSYEKL. CDR3 region: CASSQDWGTSTYEQYF. Here the CDR3 DNA reads TGCGCCAGCAGCCAAGATTGGGGGACAAGTACCTACGAGCAGTACTTC.

This clone appeared a few times. Written as DNA, the CDR3 is TGTGCCTGGACTAGCGGGAGTCGGACCGGGGAGCTGTTTTTT. As protein: CAWTSGSRTGELFF. This chain uses TRBV30 with TRBJ2-2; 10 nucleotides line up with TRBD2. In germline, CDR1 is GTSNPN, CDR2 SVGIG (reference sequence). The CDR3 has 14 residues. The V gene end was trimmed by 4 bases and the J gene end by 5 bases; junction bases not matched to a gene: 4.

The chain couples TRBV19 to TRBJ2-7; 13 nucleotides match TRBD2. Germline CDR1 and CDR2: LNHDA and SQIVND (reference sequence). CDR3 size: 16 residues. J lost 1 base, V lost 7 bases, and 7 bases had no gene match. The chain's CDR3 is CASNDGTSGDSYEQYF. The CDR3 nucleotides read TGTGCCAGTAACGATGGGACTAGCGGGGATTCCTACGAGCAGTACTTC.

The chain employs TRBV19 and TRBJ2-7; no firm D call. V was pared by 2 bases and J by 4 bases, with 12 bases between. Germline-derived CDR1 and CDR2 are LNHDA and SQIVND (reference sequence). This CDR3 spans 14 amino acids. The CDR3 loop reads CASSIRAQTYEQYF. CDR3 in DNA: TGTGCCAGTAGTATAAGGGCACAAACTTACGAGCAGTACTTC.